The T cell receptor (beta chain) described here comes from a study of cytomegalovirus exposure and HLA in healthy donors. PCR was performed using 60 Vbeta and 13 Jbeta primers. The protocol was immunoSEQ multiplex PCR, while the TCRdb copy is restricted to in-frame clones and leaves out a portion. The profile shows approximately 100,000 clones, roughly a tenth of them singletons. Germline V lookup: CDR1 MNHNS, CDR2 SASEGT. Unmatched junction bases numbered 5, after V lost 5 bases and J lost 4 bases. CDR3 size: 15 residues. Sequencing input: PBMCs. The chain couples TRBV6-1 to TRBJ2-6; the match to TRBD1 covers 7 bases. The TCR sequence derives from a man in his fifties in good health and CMV-seropositive. The CDR3, as DNA: TGTGCCAGCAGTCTACAGGGGACCGGGGCCAACGTCCTGACTTTC. It specifies CASSLQGTGANVLTF.